The T cell receptor beta chain under discussion was sequenced for a study of blood T cell repertoires in COVID-19 (dated by TCRdb to about 2020). About the investigation overall: Samples covering the acute and convalescent phases of COVID-19 were provided by collaborators in the United States, Italy and Spain. Where HLA class I and class II types were available, the types were taken from metadata supplied by the sample provider, not from assay-based typing. A de-identified subject ID, COVID-19 status, age in years and sex were almost always included in the sample metadata. The material from the prospective study consisted of cDNA or gDNA derived from T cells, B-cell-depleted T cells, or PBMCs. Deeply sampled blood TCRbeta repertoires from subjects exposed to, actively infected with, or recovered from COVID-19 were included in the dataset. The samples were drawn from two sources: the first 160 participants of the ongoing ImmuneRACE study, and approximately 1,300 subjects contributed by 6 global collaborators. The repertoires were released in a freely available public database meant as a resource for research on the immune response to SARS-CoV-2.

Overall study outcomes, separate from this receptor: The amount of clinical and demographic metadata varied by source and participant and was provided uncurated.

Trimming costs V 5 bases and J 4 bases, and their ends lie 14 bases apart. The CDR3 spans 15 residues, from the cysteine through the phenylalanine. The sequence is cut down to CDR3 DNA, 45 bases in frame from base 1. From the germline V gene (reference sequence), CDR1 is SEHNR and CDR2 is FQNEAQ. Each collaborating institution followed its own protocols to collect whole blood in K2EDTA tubes. Collaborator samples were shipped for TCRbeta analysis as frozen whole blood, isolated PBMCs, or DNA extracted from either sample type. The immunoSEQ Assay, a bias-controlled multiplex PCR, was used to amplify TCRbeta CDR3 regions from genomic DNA. In the authors' own workflow: Within the assay, amplification of reference gene primers was used to estimate how many nucleated cells each sample contained. To quantify the absolute abundance of each unique TCRbeta CDR3 rearrangement, sequence reads were collapsed and filtered. For each sample, productive Simpson clonality was calculated by taking the square root of Simpson's diversity index across productive rearrangements. The table comes from immuneACCESS by way of TCRdb, which keeps in-frame sequences with V and J called. Part of the clones is missing from these tables; in studies checked, under half for an unresolved V gene and the rest for unknown reasons. Clone size and V and J calls were adopted from that table, with D and trimming inferred from the DNA. The sample contains about 160,000 clones, approximately 80% of them found a single time. The biggest ten clones account for more than 7% of the sample.

Regarding this clone: The target of this receptor is not known. The input lacks base qualities; no much larger clone sits a single base away.

This TCR was recovered from a woman aged 80 or over with active or convalescent COVID-19. The rearrangement joined TRBV7-9 to TRBJ2-2; the D gene is possibly TRBD1, with 6 bases matching. The sample consisted of peripheral blood. The bases are TGTGCCAGCAGCGTAAACAGGGTGGGCACCGGGGAGCTGTTTTTT. The encoded protein is CASSVNRVGTGELFF.